The 19 T cell receptor beta chains presented below share a single source sample, sequenced in a study of blood T cell repertoires in COVID-19. TCRdb's copy holds only in-frame clones and misses some; the assay was immunoSEQ multiplex PCR. The table has over 400,000 clones, about nine tenths seen once. The material sequenced was peripheral blood. Every receptor here comes from a woman in her thirties with active or convalescent COVID-19.

This rearrangement joins TRBV27 to TRBJ2-7; no clear D. The V end lost 0 bases, the J end lost 5 bases, and 8 bases lay between the germline ends. This CDR3 is 13 amino acids long. Germline CDR1 MNHEY, CDR2 SMNVEV (reference sequence). This CDR3 is CASSLSIRNEQYF. The CDR3 DNA is TGTGCCAGCAGTTTATCTATCAGGAACGAGCAGTACTTC.

The V call is TRBV6-5, the J call TRBJ2-7; TRBD2 matches at 10 bases. CDR1 and CDR2 from the germline V gene are MNHEY and SVGAGI. V gave up 6 bases and J gave up 2 bases; unmatched junction bases: 7. CDR3 length equals 15 residues. The CDR3 protein is CASSRTSGETYEQYF. CDR3 coding DNA: TGTGCCAGCAGCCGAACTAGCGGGGAAACCTACGAGCAGTACTTC.

Only a few counts were recorded for this clone. The V call is TRBV28, the J call TRBJ2-7; perhaps TRBD1 as D (5 bases). This CDR3 is built from 13 residues. The germline V gene encodes CDR1 MDHEN and CDR2 SYDVKM. V was trimmed by 6 bases and J by 3 bases, leaving 12 bases between them. The CDR3 here is CASRGQGYYEQYF. The CDR3 DNA reads as TGTGCCAGCAGAGGACAAGGCTACTACGAGCAGTACTTC.

The J gene is TRBJ1-5, the V gene TRBV10-3; D is perhaps TRBD1 (5 bases). The CDR3 totals 12 residues. CDR1 and CDR2 (germline): ENHRY, SYGVKD. The V and J ends lost 10 bases and 6 bases respectively, with 13 bases between them. CDR3 in amino acids: CATEGEGQPQHF. CDR3 DNA: TGTGCCACCGAAGGGGAGGGTCAGCCCCAGCATTTT.

The J gene is TRBJ1-1, the V gene TRBV7-9; possibly TRBD1 for D (6 bases). With 4 bases removed from V and 4 bases from J, the gap between germline ends came to 16 bases. The CDR3 length is 15 residues. Germline V gives CDR1 SEHNR, CDR2 FQNEAQ (reference sequence). CDR3 sequence (DNA): TGTGCCAGCAGCTACGCTGGGGGGGCGGGCACTGAAGCTTTCTTT. Translation: CASSYAGGAGTEAFF.

The chain links TRBV6-5 to TRBJ2-3; D unresolved. CDR3 length: 14 residues. The germline V gene encodes CDR1 MNHEY and CDR2 SVGAGI. V was pared by 6 bases and J by 2 bases, with 12 bases between. The CDR3 protein is CASRGWSLTDTQYF. The CDR3 DNA follows: TGTGCCAGCAGAGGTTGGAGCCTCACAGATACGCAGTATTTT.

This clone was observed once. The rearrangement links TRBV7-9 to TRBJ2-3, with D possibly matching TRBD1 (5 bases). V was cut by 5 bases and J by 4 bases, with 10 bases left in between. The CDR3 has 13 residues. The germline CDR1 and CDR2 sequences are SEHNR and FQNEAQ (reference sequence). CDR3 sequence (DNA): TGTGCCAGCAGCCCGAAGGGGCCAGATACGCAGTATTTT. Protein: CASSPKGPDTQYF.

The J gene is TRBJ1-1, the V gene TRBV6-5, with TRBD1 identical over 9 bases. V gave up 7 bases and J gave up 3 bases; unmatched junction bases: 6. In germline, CDR1 is MNHEY, CDR2 SVGAGI. The CDR3 spans 14 residues. The CDR3 spells CASILTGGDTEAFF. The DNA of the CDR3 is TGTGCCAGCATCCTGACAGGGGGGGACACTGAAGCTTTCTTT.

The J gene is TRBJ2-3, the V gene TRBV5-1; D is unclear. The CDR3 totals 14 residues. V was trimmed by 0 bases and J by 0 bases, leaving 5 bases between them. Germline lookup yields CDR1 SGHRS and CDR2 YFSETQ. CDR3 coding DNA: TGCGCCAGCAGCTTGGCACTTAGCACAGATACGCAGTATTTT. It translates to CASSLALSTDTQYF.

This chain joins TRBV28 and TRBJ1-4; D is possibly TRBD1 (6 bases). Germline-derived CDR1 and CDR2 are MDHEN and SYDVKM. Trimming took 1 base from V and 3 from J, leaving 9 bases between them. The CDR3 has 15 residues. CDR3 sequence reads: CASSLLTGSNEKLFF. The CDR3 bases are TGTGCCAGCAGTTTATTAACAGGGTCTAATGAAAAACTGTTTTTT.

Here the CDR3 DNA reads TGCGCCAGCAGCTTGGCCGGGGGACTAGCGGGGCGGGAGCAGTACTTC. Amino acid sequence: CASSLAGGLAGREQYF. The V and J genes are TRBV5-1 and TRBJ2-7, with TRBD2 identical over 13 bases. CDR3 length: 16 residues. V dropped 0 bases and J dropped 7; count of bases not matched to a gene: 7. Per germline, CDR1 SGHRS and CDR2 YFSETQ.

As for this clone: Other DNA sequences within the sample encode an identical CDR3. The chain is built from TRBV6-1 and TRBJ2-3; 10 nucleotides align to TRBD2. The CDR3 extends over 15 amino acids. V shed 0 bases, J shed 4 bases, and the junction held 1 base outside the gene matches. CDR1 is MNHNS and CDR2 is SASEGT in the germline V gene. CDR3 in amino acids: CASSEALAGADTQYF. The CDR3 coding sequence is TGTGCCAGCAGTGAAGCGCTAGCGGGAGCAGATACGCAGTATTTT.

This clone was counted only a few times. The J gene is TRBJ1-1, the V gene TRBV5-1, with D possibly TRBD1 on 6 matching bases. Trimming pared 4 bases from V and 8 bases from J, leaving 12 bases between. Germline V gives CDR1 SGHRS, CDR2 YFSETQ. There are 12 residues in the CDR3. CDR3 DNA: TGCGCCAGCAGCCCGGGCCAGGGGGAAGCTTTCTTT. It specifies CASSPGQGEAFF.

This clone occurred once. The gene calls are TRBV6-5 and TRBJ1-2, with a tentative D call TRBD1 (6 bases). V lost 2 bases and J lost 2, with 15 bases in between. Germline V gives CDR1 MNHEY, CDR2 SVGAGI. The CDR3 runs 16 residues. As DNA, the CDR3 is TGTGCCAGCAGTTACGTCCGGGACACACTAAACTATGGCTACACCTTC. This translates into CASSYVRDTLNYGYTF.

J is TRBJ1-2 and V is TRBV5-1; D is perhaps TRBD1 (6 bases). This CDR3 comprises 16 residues. With 0 bases removed from V and 3 bases from J, the gap between germline ends came to 15 bases. In germline, CDR1 is SGHRS, CDR2 YFSETQ. DNA for the CDR3: TGCGCCAGCAGCTTGGTACAGGGCGAGGGGGACTATGGCTACACCTTC. This encodes CASSLVQGEGDYGYTF.

The V call is TRBV19, the J call TRBJ1-2; 7 positions agree with TRBD1. V shed 6 bases, J shed 4 bases, and the junction held 2 bases outside the gene matches. The CDR3 extends over 12 amino acids. Germline CDR1 and CDR2: LNHDA and SQIVND (reference sequence). CDR3 amino acids: CASRRQGYGYTF. The CDR3 DNA reads TGTGCCAGTAGGAGACAGGGCTATGGCTACACCTTC. Using reference TRBV19 and TRBJ1-2 for the parts outside the CDR3, the full variable domain is DGGITQSPKYLFRKEGQNVTLSCEQNLNHDAMYWYRQDPGQGLRLIYYSQIVNDFQKGDIAEGYSVSREKKESFPLTVTSAQKNPTAFYLCASRRQGYGYTFGSGTRLTVV.

The chain couples TRBV5-1 to TRBJ2-3, with TRBD1 matching over 8 bases. From germline, CDR1 is SGHRS and CDR2 YFSETQ. The CDR3 totals 18 residues. V lost 4 bases, J lost 3 bases, and 16 bases stayed unmatched. The CDR3 region is CASSPRGGGQGGTDTQYF. In DNA form, the CDR3 reads TGCGCCAGCAGCCCGCGTGGGGGCGGACAGGGTGGGACAGATACGCAGTATTTT.

This rearrangement joins TRBV10-1 to TRBJ2-2; possible D gene TRBD1, 7 bases. The V gene lost 2 bases and the J gene lost 4 bases, with 11 bases spanning the gap. This CDR3 is 15 amino acids long. Germline CDR1 and CDR2: WNHNN and SYGVQD (reference sequence). The CDR3, as DNA: TGCGCCAGCAGTGAGGGCAGGGGGGTCACCGGGGAGCTGTTTTTT. It encodes CASSEGRGVTGELFF.

The chain couples TRBV6-5 to TRBJ1-1; D remains ambiguous. Germline values: CDR1 MNHEY, CDR2 SVGAGI. Trimming removed 3 bases at V and 0 bases at J, with 8 bases between. The CDR3 sequence is 14 residues long. CDR3 DNA sequence: TGTGCCAGCAGTTATACGGTGATGAACACTGAAGCTTTCTTT. The encoded protein is CASSYTVMNTEAFF.